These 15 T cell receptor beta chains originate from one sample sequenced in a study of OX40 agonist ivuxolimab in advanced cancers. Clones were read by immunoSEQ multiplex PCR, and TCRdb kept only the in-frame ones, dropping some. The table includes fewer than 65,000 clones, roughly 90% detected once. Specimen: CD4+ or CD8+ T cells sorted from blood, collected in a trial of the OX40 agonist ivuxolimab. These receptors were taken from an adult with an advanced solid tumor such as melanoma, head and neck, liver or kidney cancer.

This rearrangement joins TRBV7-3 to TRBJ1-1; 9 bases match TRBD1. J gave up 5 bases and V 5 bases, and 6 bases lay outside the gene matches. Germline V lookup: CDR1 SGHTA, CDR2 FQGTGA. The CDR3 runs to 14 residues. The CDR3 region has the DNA TGTGCCAGCAGCGTATCCGGGACAGGGACTGAAGCTTTCTTT. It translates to CASSVSGTGTEAFF.

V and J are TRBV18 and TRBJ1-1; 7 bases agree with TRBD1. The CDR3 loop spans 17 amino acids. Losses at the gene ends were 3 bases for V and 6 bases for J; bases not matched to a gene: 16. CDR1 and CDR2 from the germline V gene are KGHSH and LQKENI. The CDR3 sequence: CASSPPKGRDREAEAFF. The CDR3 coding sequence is TGTGCCAGCTCACCTCCAAAAGGTCGCGACAGGGAAGCTGAAGCTTTCTTT.

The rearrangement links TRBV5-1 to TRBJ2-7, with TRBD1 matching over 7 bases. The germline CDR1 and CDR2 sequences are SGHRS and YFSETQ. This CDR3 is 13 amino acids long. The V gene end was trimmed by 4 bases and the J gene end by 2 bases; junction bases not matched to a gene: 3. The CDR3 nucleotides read TGCGCCAGCAGCCGACAGGGTCCCTACGAGCAGTACTTC. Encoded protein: CASSRQGPYEQYF.

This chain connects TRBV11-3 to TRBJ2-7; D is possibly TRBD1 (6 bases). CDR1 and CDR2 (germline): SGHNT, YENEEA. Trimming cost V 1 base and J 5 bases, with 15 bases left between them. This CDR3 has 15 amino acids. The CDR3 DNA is TGTGCCAGCAGCTTAGGAACAGGGCTGGTGAACGAGCAGTACTTC. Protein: CASSLGTGLVNEQYF.

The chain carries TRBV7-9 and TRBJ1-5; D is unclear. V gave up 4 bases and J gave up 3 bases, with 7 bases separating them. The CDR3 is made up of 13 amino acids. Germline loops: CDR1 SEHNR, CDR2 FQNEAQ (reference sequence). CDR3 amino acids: CASSSGNNQPQHF. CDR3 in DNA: TGTGCCAGCAGCTCGGGGAACAATCAGCCCCAGCATTTT.

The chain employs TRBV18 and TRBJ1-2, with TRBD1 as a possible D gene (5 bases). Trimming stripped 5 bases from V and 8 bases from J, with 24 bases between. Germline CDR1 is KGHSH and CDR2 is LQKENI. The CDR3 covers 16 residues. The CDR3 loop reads CASSEEGPGGMRGYTF. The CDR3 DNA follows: TGTGCCAGCTCAGAGGAGGGGCCCGGAGGTATGAGGGGCTACACCTTC.

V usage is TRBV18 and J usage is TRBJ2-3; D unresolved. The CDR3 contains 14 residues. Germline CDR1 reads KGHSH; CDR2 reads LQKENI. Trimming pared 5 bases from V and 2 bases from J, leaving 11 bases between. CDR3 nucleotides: TGTGCCAGCTCATCCGGAACTAACACAGATACGCAGTATTTT. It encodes CASSSGTNTDTQYF.

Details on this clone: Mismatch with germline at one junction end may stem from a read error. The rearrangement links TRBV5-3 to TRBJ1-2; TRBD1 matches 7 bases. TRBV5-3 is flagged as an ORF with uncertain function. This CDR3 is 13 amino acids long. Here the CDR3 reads CARSLEGAYGYTF. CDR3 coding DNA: TGTGCCAGGAGCTTGGAGGGGGCCTATGGCTACACCTTC.

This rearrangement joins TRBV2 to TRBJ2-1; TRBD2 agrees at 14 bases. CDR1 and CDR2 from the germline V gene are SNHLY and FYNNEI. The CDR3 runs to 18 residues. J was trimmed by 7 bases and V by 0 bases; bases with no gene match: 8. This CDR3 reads CASSEALTSGGAGNEQFF. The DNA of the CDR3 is TGTGCCAGCAGTGAAGCCTTGACTAGCGGGGGGGCAGGGAATGAGCAGTTCTTC.

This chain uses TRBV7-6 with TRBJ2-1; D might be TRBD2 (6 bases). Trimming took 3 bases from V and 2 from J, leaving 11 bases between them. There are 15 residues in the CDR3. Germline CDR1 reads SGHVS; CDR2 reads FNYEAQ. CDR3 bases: TGTGCCAGCAGCTTGGGAGGAGGGGCCTACAATGAGCAGTTCTTC. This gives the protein CASSLGGGAYNEQFF.

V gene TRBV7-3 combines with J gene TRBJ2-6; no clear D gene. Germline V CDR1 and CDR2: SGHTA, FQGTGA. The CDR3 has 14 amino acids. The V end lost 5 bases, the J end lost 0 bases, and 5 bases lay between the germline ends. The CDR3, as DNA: TGTGCCAGCAGCCCTAACTCTGGGGCCAACGTCCTGACTTTC. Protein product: CASSPNSGANVLTF. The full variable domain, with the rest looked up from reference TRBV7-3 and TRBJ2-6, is GAGVSQTPSNKVTEKGKYVELRCDPISGHTALYWYRQSLGQGPEFLIYFQGTGAADDSGLPNDRFFAVRPEGSVSTLKIQRTERGDSAVYLCASSPNSGANVLTFGAGSRLTVL.

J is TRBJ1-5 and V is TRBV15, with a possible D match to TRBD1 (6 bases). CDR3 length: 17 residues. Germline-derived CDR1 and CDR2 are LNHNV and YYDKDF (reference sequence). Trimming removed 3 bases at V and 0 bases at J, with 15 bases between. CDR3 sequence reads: CATSSGLQGLSNQPQHF. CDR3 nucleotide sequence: TGTGCCACCAGCAGTGGTTTACAGGGCCTTAGCAATCAGCCCCAGCATTTT.

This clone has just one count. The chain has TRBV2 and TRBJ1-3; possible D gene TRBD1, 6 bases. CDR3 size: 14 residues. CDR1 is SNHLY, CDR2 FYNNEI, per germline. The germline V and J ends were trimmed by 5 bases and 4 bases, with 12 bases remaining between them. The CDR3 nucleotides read TGTGCCAGCAGTCAACAGGGCCAAGGAAACACCATATATTTT. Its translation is CASSQQGQGNTIYF.

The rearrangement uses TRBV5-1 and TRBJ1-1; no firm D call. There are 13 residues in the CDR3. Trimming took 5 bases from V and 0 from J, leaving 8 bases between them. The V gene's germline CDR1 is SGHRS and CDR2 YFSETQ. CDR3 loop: CASSLGMNTEAFF. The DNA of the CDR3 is TGCGCCAGCAGTTTAGGGATGAACACTGAAGCTTTCTTT.

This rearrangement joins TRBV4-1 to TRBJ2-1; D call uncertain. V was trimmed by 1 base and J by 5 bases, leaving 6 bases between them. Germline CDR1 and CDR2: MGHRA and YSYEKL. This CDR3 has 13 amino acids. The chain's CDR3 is CASSQGLNNEQFF. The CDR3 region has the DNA TGCGCCAGCAGCCAAGGCCTCAACAATGAGCAGTTCTTC.